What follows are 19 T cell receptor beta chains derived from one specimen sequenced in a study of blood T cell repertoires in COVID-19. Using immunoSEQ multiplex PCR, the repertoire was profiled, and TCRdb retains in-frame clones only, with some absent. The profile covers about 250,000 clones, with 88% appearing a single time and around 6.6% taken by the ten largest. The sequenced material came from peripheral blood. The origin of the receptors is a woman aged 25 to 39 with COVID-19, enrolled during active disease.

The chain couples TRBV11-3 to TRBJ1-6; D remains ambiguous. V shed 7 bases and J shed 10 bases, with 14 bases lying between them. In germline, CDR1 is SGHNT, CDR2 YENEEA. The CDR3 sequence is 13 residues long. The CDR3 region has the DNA TGTGCCAGCAACACTAGTCCGGGGTCACCCCTCCACTTT. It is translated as CASNTSPGSPLHF.

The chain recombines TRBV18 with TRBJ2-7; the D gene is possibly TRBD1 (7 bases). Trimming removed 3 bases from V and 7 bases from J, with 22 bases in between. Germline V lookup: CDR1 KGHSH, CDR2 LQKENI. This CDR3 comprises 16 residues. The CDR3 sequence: CASSPRRDSSSKEQYV. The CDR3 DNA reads TGTGCCAGCTCACCGCGGAGGGACAGTTCTTCGAAGGAGCAGTACGTC.

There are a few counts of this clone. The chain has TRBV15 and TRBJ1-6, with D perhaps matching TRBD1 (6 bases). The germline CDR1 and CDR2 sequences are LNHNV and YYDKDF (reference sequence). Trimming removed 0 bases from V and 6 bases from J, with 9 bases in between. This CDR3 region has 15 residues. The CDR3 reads CATSRDTGLNSPLHF. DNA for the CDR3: TGTGCCACCAGCAGAGATACAGGGCTTAATTCACCCCTCCACTTT.

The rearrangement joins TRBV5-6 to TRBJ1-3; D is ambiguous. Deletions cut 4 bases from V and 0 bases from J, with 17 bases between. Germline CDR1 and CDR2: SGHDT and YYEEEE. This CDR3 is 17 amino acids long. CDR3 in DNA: TGTGCCAGCAGCCCCCGGTTTGTAGCGAGCTCTGGAAACACCATATATTTT. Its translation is CASSPRFVASSGNTIYF.

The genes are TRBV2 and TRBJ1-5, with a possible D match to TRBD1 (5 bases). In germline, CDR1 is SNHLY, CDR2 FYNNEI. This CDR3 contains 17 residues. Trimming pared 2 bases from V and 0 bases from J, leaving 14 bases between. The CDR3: CASSESQGGYSNQPQHF. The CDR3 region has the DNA TGTGCCAGCAGTGAAAGTCAGGGAGGATATAGCAATCAGCCCCAGCATTTT.

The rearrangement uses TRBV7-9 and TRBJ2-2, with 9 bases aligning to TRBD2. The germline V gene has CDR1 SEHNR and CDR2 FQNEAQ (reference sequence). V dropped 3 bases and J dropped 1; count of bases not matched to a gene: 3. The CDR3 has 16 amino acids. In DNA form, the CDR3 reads TGTGCCAGCAGCTTCGCAGCGGGGGGGAACACCGGGGAGCTGTTTTTT. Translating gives CASSFAAGGNTGELFF.

In DNA, the CDR3 is TGTGCCAGCAGCCAATACGACAGCAGCTATGGCTACACCTTC. Encoded protein: CASSQYDSSYGYTF. This chain joins TRBV3-1 (or the pseudogene TRBV3-2) and TRBJ1-2, with TRBD1 as a possible D gene (5 bases). The V and J ends lost 2 bases and 4 bases respectively, with 11 bases between them. Germline values: CDR1 LGHDT, CDR2 YNNKEL (reference sequence). CDR3 length: 14 amino acids.

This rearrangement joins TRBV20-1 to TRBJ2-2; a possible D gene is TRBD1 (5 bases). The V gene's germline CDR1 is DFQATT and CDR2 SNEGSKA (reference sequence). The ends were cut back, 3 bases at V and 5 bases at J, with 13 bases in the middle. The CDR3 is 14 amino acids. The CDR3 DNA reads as TGCAGTGCTAGTCAACCTCAGGGAACCGGGGAGCTGTTTTTT. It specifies CSASQPQGTGELFF.

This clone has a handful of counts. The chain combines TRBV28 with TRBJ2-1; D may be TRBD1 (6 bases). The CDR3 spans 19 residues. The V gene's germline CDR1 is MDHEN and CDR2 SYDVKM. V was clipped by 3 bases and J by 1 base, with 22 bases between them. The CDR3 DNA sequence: TGTGCCAGCAGTTTCTTACAGGGTCACAGACGGGTATCCTACAATGAGCAGTTCTTC. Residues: CASSFLQGHRRVSYNEQFF.

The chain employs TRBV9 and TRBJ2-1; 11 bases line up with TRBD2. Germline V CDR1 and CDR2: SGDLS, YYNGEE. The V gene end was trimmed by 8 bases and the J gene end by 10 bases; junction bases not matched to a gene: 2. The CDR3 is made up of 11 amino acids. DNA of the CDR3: TGTGCCAGTTCTAGCGGGGGGGAGCAGTTCTTC. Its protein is CASSSGGEQFF.

CDR3 bases: TGTGCCAGCAGTTCCGGGAGGCGGGGTGAAGCTTTCTTT. This gives the protein CASSSGRRGEAFF. This rearrangement joins TRBV12-3 or TRBV12-4 to TRBJ1-1; D ambiguous. Deletions cut 4 bases from V and 7 bases from J, with 13 bases between. The CDR3 sequence is 13 residues long.

The CDR3 region has the DNA TGTGCCAGCAGCGCGGGAGTTACAGATACGCAGTATTTT. This translates into CASSAGVTDTQYF. The V call is TRBV7-9, the J call TRBJ2-3, with 7 bases matching TRBD2. Germline CDR1 reads SEHNR; CDR2 reads FQNEAQ (reference sequence). The CDR3 extends over 13 amino acids. Trimming at V came to 5 bases and at J to 3 bases, leaving 2 bases not matched to a gene.

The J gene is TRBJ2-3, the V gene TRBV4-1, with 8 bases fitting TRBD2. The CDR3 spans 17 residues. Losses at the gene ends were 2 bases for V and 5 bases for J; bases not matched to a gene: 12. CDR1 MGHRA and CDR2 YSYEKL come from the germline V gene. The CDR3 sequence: CASSQPRTSRSVDTQYF. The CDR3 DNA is TGCGCCAGCAGCCAACCCAGGACTAGCCGGAGCGTAGATACGCAGTATTTT.

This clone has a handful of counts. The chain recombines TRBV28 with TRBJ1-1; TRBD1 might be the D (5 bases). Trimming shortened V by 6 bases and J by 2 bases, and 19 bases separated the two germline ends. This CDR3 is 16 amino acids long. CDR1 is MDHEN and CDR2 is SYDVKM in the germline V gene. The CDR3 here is CASSLINYRFNTEAFF. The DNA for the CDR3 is TGTGCCAGCAGCCTGATCAATTACAGGTTTAACACTGAAGCTTTCTTT.

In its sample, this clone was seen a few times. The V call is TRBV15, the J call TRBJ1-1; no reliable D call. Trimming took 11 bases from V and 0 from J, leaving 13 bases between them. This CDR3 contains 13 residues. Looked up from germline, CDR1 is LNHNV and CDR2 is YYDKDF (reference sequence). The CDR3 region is CAVSGSMNTEAFF. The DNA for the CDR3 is TGTGCCGTTTCCGGGTCAATGAACACTGAAGCTTTCTTT.

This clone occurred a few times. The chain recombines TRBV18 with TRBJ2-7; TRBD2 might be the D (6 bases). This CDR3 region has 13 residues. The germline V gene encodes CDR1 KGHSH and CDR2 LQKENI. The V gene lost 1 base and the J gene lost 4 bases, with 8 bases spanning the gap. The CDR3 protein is CASSPRGEYEQYV. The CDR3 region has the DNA TGTGCCAGCTCACCACGGGGGGAATACGAGCAGTACGTC.

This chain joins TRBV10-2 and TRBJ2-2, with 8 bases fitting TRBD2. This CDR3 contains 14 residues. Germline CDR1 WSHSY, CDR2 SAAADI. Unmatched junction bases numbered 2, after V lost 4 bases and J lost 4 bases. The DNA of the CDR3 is TGCGCCAGCAGTGGTCTAGCGGGCACCGGGGAGCTGTTTTTT. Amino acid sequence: CASSGLAGTGELFF.

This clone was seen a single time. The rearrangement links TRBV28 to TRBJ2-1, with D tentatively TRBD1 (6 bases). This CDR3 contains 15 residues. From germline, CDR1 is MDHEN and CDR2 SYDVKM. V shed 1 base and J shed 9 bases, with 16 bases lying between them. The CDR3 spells CASSLFQGPALEQFF. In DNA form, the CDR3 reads TGTGCCAGCAGTTTATTCCAGGGGCCGGCGCTTGAGCAGTTCTTC.

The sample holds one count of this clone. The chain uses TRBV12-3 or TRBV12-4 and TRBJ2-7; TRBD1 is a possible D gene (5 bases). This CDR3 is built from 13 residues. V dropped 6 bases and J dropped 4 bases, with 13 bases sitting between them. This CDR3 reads CASSSGMAYEQYF. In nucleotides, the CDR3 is TGTGCCAGCAGCTCAGGGATGGCGTACGAGCAGTACTTC.